The T cell receptor beta chain under discussion was sequenced for a study of control samples from healthy donors and cancer patients. This CDR3 spans 16 amino acids. Germline CDR1 and CDR2: SEHNR and FQNEAQ (reference sequence). The V end lost 5 bases, the J end lost 6 bases, and 20 bases lay between the germline ends. Sequencing was performed with immunoSEQ multiplex PCR; in TCRdb, only in-frame clones are kept and a portion is missing. Of approximately 150,000 clones in the sample, 80% to 95% were seen once. The gene calls are TRBV7-9 and TRBJ1-5, with D unclear. This receptor was identified in a woman aged 35 to 49 in good health. The specimen was blood. The CDR3 loop reads CASSPVSVGTGQPQHF. For the CDR3, the DNA is TGTGCCAGCAGCCCGGTGTCCGTCGGCACGGGTCAGCCCCAGCATTTT.